This TCR beta chain emerged from a study of CD8+ T cells in alopecia areata. Study conclusions and caveats: In scalp, tofacitinib significantly decreased clonality and expanded CD8+ clones among the top 100. Clonality in lesional scalp, especially alopecia totalis/universalis, exceeded that of normal scalp.

cDNA prepared by RNA extraction and subsequent reverse transcription served as the template for sequencing. Method: immunoSEQ multiplex PCR; TCRdb's copy keeps in-frame clones and lacks some. The sample shows 100,000 to 120,000 clones, roughly 50% of them seen only once. In regard to this clone: The antigen is unknown.

The CDR3 contains 16 residues. The germline V gene has CDR1 LGHNA and CDR2 YNFKEQ. Deletions cut 1 base from V and 0 bases from J, with 12 bases between. The treatment denotes: oral pan-JAK inhibitor, 5-10 mg twice daily. Sequences were derived from CD4+ T cells sorted from blood, sampled at week 24, from a patient treated with tofacitinib. This clonotype was sampled from a human donor with alopecia areata. The chain couples TRBV4-2 to TRBJ1-2; weak D call: TRBD1 (6 bases). The CDR3 sequence: CASSQATGLANYGYTF. CDR3 DNA sequence: TGTGCCAGCAGCCAAGCGACAGGTCTTGCTAACTATGGCTACACCTTC.